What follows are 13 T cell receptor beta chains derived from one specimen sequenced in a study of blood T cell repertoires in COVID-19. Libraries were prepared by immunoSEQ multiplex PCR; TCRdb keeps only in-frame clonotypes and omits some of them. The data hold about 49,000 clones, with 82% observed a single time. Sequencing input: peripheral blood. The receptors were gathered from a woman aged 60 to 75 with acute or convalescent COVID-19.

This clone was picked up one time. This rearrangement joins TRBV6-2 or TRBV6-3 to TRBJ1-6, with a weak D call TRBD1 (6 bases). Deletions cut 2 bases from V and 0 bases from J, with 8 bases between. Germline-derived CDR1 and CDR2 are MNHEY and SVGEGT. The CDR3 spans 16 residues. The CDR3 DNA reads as TGTGCCAGCAGTTACCGACAGGCCTCCTATAATTCACCCCTCCACTTT. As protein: CASSYRQASYNSPLHF.

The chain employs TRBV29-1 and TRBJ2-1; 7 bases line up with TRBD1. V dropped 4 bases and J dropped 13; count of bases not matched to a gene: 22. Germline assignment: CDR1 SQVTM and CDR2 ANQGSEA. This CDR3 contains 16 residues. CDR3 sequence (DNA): TGCAGCGTTGCACGGGACAGTTCTACGGGCGGGCCGCCTCAGTTCTTC. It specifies CSVARDSSTGGPPQFF.

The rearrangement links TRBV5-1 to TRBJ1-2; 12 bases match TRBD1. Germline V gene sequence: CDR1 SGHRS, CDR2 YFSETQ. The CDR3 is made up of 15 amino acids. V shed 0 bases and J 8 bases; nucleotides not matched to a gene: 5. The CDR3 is CASSLEGQGARGYTF. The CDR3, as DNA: TGCGCCAGCAGCTTGGAGGGACAGGGGGCGAGAGGCTACACCTTC.

The CDR3 loop is CASSVGQGVNSPLHF. The CDR3 DNA follows: TGTGCCAGCAGTGTGGGACAGGGGGTCAATTCACCCCTCCACTTT. The chain is built from TRBV2 and TRBJ1-6; 11 bases are shared with TRBD1. Germline V gives CDR1 SNHLY, CDR2 FYNNEI. Trimming cost V 4 bases and J 7 bases; bases outside gene matches: 3. The CDR3 has 15 residues. Based on the CDR3 plus reference TRBV2 and TRBJ1-6, the full variable domain is EPEVTQTPSHQVTQMGQEVILRCVPISNHLYFYWYRQILGQKVEFLVSFYNNEISEKSEIFDDQFSVERPDGSNFTLKIRSTKLEDSAMYFCASSVGQGVNSPLHFGNGTRLTVT.

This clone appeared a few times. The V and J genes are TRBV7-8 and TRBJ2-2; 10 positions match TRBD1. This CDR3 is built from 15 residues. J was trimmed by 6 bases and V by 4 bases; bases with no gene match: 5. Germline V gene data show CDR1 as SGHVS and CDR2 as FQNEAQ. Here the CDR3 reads CASSSTGQGSGELFF. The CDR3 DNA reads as TGTGCCAGCAGCTCTACGGGACAGGGGTCCGGGGAGCTGTTTTTT.

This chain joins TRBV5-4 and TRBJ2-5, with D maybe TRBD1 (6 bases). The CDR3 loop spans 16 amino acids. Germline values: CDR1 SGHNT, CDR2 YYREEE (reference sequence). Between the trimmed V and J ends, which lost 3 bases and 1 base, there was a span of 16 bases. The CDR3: CASSSQNRALQETQYF. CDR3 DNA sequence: TGTGCCAGCAGCTCGCAAAACAGGGCACTCCAAGAGACCCAGTACTTC.

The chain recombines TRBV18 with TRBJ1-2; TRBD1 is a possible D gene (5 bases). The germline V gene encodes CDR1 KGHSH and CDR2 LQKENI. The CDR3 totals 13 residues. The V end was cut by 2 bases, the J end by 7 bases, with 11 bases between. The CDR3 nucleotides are TGTGCCAGCTCACCAGGGGCGGTGGGTGGCTACACCTTC. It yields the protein CASSPGAVGGYTF.

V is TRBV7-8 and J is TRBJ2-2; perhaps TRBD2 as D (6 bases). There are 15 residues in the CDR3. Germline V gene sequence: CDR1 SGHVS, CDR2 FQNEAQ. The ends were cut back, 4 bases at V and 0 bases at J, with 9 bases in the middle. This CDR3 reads CASSSLASNTGELFF. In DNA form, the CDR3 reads TGTGCCAGCAGCTCTCTAGCGTCGAACACCGGGGAGCTGTTTTTT.

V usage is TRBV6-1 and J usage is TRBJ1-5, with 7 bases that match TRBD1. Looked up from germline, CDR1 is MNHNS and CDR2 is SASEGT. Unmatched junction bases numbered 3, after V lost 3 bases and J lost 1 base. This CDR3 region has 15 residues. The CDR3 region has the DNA TGTGCCAGCAGTGATGAGGGGGCGAGCAATCAGCCCCAGCATTTT. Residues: CASSDEGASNQPQHF.

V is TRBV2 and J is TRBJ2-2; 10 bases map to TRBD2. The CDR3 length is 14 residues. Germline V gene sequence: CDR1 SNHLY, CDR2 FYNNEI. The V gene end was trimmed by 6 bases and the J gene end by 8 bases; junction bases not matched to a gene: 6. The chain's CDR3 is CASRAGGPRGELFF. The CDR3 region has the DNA TGTGCCAGCAGAGCGGGAGGGCCTCGGGGGGAGCTGTTTTTT.

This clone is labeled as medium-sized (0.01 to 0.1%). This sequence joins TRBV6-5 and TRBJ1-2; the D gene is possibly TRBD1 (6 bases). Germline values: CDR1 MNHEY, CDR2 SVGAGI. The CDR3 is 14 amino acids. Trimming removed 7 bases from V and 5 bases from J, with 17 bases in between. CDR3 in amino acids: CASTEDRPPYGYTF. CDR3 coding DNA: TGTGCCAGCACCGAAGACAGGCCCCCGTATGGCTACACCTTC.

CDR3 in DNA: TGTGCCAGCAGCTTAGGATCAGGGTTGAAGGAAAAACTGTTTTTT. It codes for CASSLGSGLKEKLFF. This chain connects TRBV11-2 to TRBJ1-4, with a tentative D call TRBD1 (5 bases). The CDR3 is made up of 15 amino acids. Germline CDR1 SGHAT, CDR2 FQNNGV. The V gene lost 1 base and the J gene lost 8 bases, with 14 bases spanning the gap.

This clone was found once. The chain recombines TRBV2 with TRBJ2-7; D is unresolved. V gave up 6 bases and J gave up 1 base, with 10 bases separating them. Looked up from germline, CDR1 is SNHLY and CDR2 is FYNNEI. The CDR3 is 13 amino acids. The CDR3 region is CASRDTGSYEQYF. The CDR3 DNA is TGTGCCAGCAGAGACACTGGATCCTACGAGCAGTACTTC.